The 29 T cell receptor beta chains below were found in one sample sequenced in a study of early T cells in non-severe SARS-CoV-2 infection. One entry per CDR3 protein, called by TCRdb with MiXCR from the 5' RACE reads. The data hold 48,000 or so distinct CDR3 sequences, with over 10% observed a single time. The source material was whole blood. These receptors originate from an adult who was a healthcare worker with PCR-confirmed SARS-CoV-2 infection or an uninfected control (not recorded which).

The chain has TRBV20-1 and TRBJ2-2; the match to TRBD1 covers 12 bases. The CDR3 is 14 residues long. Germline CDR1 reads DFQATT; CDR2 reads SNEGSKA (reference sequence). Losses at the gene ends were 6 bases for V and 4 bases for J; bases not matched to a gene: 3. The CDR3 loop reads CSAGTGGTTGELFF. The CDR3 DNA sequence: TGCAGTGCGGGGACAGGGGGCACCACCGGGGAGCTGTTTTTT.

The rearrangement uses TRBV7-2 and TRBJ2-3; D not resolved. Trimming took off 5 bases at V and 2 bases at J, with 8 bases between the two ends. CDR1 and CDR2 (germline): SGHTA, FQGNSA. The CDR3 length is 13 residues. Here the CDR3 DNA reads TGTGCCAGCAGCCTCCCGCACACAGATACGCAGTATTTT. This encodes CASSLPHTDTQYF.

This clonotype was seen only a few times. This sequence joins TRBV10-3 and TRBJ2-5; D is tentatively TRBD1 or TRBD2 (5 bases each). V lost 6 bases, J lost 7 bases, and 18 bases lay in between. The CDR3 extends over 14 amino acids. Germline V lookup: CDR1 ENHRY, CDR2 SYGVKD. CDR3 in amino acids: CAISRDLLQGTQYF. As DNA, the CDR3 is TGTGCCATCAGCCGGGACCTCCTCCAGGGGACCCAGTACTTC.

This clonotype was found many times. J is TRBJ1-1 and V is TRBV3-1; 10 bases are a match to TRBD1. The length of the CDR3 is 15 residues. Per the germline V gene, CDR1 is LGHDT and CDR2 is YNNKEL (reference sequence). V was clipped by 6 bases and J by 1 base; unmatched bases: 5. The CDR3 spells CASRRQGASNTEAFF. In DNA form, the CDR3 reads TGTGCCAGCAGGAGACAGGGGGCTTCGAACACTGAAGCTTTCTTT.

The V gene is TRBV7-2, the J gene TRBJ1-2; D is undetermined. This CDR3 has 11 amino acids. V was clipped by 7 bases and J by 7 bases, with 10 bases between them. CDR1 and CDR2 (germline): SGHTA, FQGNSA. The CDR3 here is CASKSRVGYTF. In nucleotides, the CDR3 is TGTGCCAGCAAATCACGGGTTGGCTACACCTTC. The full variable domain, completed using reference TRBV7-2 and TRBJ1-2, is GAGVSQSPSNKVTEKGKDVELRCDPISGHTALYWYRQSLGQGLEFLIYFQGNSAPDKSGLPSDRFSAERTGGSVSTLTIQRTQQEDSAVYLCASKSRVGYTFGSGTRLTVV.

This clonotype was seen repeatedly, ten times or more. The chain recombines TRBV12-5 with TRBJ1-1, with D perhaps TRBD1 (5 bases). V dropped 1 base and J dropped 3 bases, with 9 bases sitting between them. The CDR3 is 14 residues long. Germline lookup yields CDR1 LGHNT and CDR2 FRNRAP. CDR3 residues: CASGLAQGDTEAFF. The CDR3 coding sequence is TGTGCTAGTGGTTTGGCCCAGGGTGACACTGAAGCTTTCTTT.

In this sample, this clonotype turned up a few times. The CDR3 region has the DNA TGTGCCAGTAGTATGGCGCCGGGCGGGGGCTATGAGCAGTTCTTC. It is translated as CASSMAPGGGYEQFF. The chain links TRBV19 to TRBJ2-1; TRBD2 is a possible D gene (7 bases). CDR3 size: 15 residues. The germline gives CDR1 LNHDA, CDR2 SQIVND (reference sequence). Trimming left V 3 bases short and J 8 bases short, with 17 bases between.

V and J are TRBV2 and TRBJ2-5, with 11 nucleotides matching TRBD2. CDR1 and CDR2 (germline): SNHLY, FYNNEI. J was trimmed by 2 bases and V by 6 bases; bases with no gene match: 5. The CDR3 runs to 15 residues. The CDR3 protein is CASRARTSGQETQYF. DNA of the CDR3: TGTGCCAGCAGAGCTCGGACTAGCGGGCAAGAGACCCAGTACTTC.

This clonotype was seen many times. This chain joins TRBV30 and TRBJ1-6; the match to TRBD1 covers 10 bases. This CDR3 has 14 residues. The ends lost 4 bases at V and 9 bases at J; junction bases unmatched: 6. CDR1 GTSNPN and CDR2 SVGIG come from the germline V gene (reference sequence). CDR3 region: CAWNPGTGVSPLHF. The CDR3 bases are TGTGCCTGGAATCCCGGGACAGGGGTTTCACCCCTCCACTTT. Supplemented by reference TRBV30 and TRBJ1-6, the full variable domain reads SQTIHQWPATLVQPVGSPLSLECTVEGTSNPNLYWYRQAAGRGLQLLFYSVGIGQISSEVPQNLSASRPQDRQFILSSKKLLLSDSGFYLCAWNPGTGVSPLHFGNGTRLTVT.

In this sample, this clonotype turned up many times. The chain employs TRBV11-3 and TRBJ1-1, with D hard to call. Trimming shortened V by 7 bases and J by 0 bases, and 9 bases separated the two germline ends. The CDR3 runs 13 residues. Germline CDR1 is SGHNT and CDR2 is YENEEA. The CDR3 bases are TGTGCCAGCATTCGAAAGATGAACACTGAAGCTTTCTTT. Protein: CASIRKMNTEAFF.

The chain is built from TRBV20-1 and TRBJ1-6, with 7 bases that match TRBD1. CDR1 and CDR2 (germline): DFQATT, SNEGSKA (reference sequence). CDR3 length: 15 amino acids. V lost 1 base to trimming and J lost 8 bases; unmatched junction nucleotides: 8. CDR3 in amino acids: CSARGDSNRDSPLHF. CDR3 sequence (DNA): TGCAGTGCTAGAGGGGACAGCAACAGGGATTCACCCCTCCACTTT.

In its sample, this clonotype was seen many times. V gene TRBV20-1 combines with J gene TRBJ1-1; 9 nucleotides align to TRBD1. Looked up from germline, CDR1 is DFQATT and CDR2 is SNEGSKA (reference sequence). The J segment lost 8 bases and the V segment lost 0 bases, leaving 10 bases of the junction unmatched. This CDR3 region has 15 residues. The CDR3 loop reads CSARDRDRDVREAFF. The CDR3 coding sequence is TGCAGTGCTAGAGATAGGGACAGGGATGTGAGGGAAGCTTTCTTT.

In this sample, this clonotype turned up a few times. This chain uses TRBV9 with TRBJ2-1, with 12 bases fitting TRBD1. CDR3 size: 17 residues. The germline gives CDR1 SGDLS, CDR2 YYNGEE. Germline trimming cut 3 bases from V and 4 bases from J; bases unmatched to any gene: 8. The CDR3 DNA reads TGTGCCAGCAGCGCCCCACCGGGACAGGGGGCATACAATGAGCAGTTCTTC. This codes for CASSAPPGQGAYNEQFF.

At least ten counts were recorded for this clonotype. The chain carries TRBV29-1 and TRBJ2-1; 9 bases are a match to TRBD1. Germline trimming cut 8 bases from V and 6 bases from J; bases unmatched to any gene: 11. The CDR3 contains 14 residues. CDR1 and CDR2 (germline): SQVTM, ANQGSEA. CDR3 protein: CSTTGTGTFNEQFF. Here the CDR3 DNA reads TGCAGCACAACCGGGACAGGGACTTTCAATGAGCAGTTCTTC.

In its sample, this clonotype was seen many times. The chain couples TRBV7-2 to TRBJ2-1; 7 bases match TRBD2. The V segment lost 5 bases and the J segment 6 bases; nucleotides outside the gene matches: 7. This CDR3 has 14 amino acids. The germline V gene has CDR1 SGHTA and CDR2 FQGNSA. The CDR3 DNA follows: TGTGCCAGCAGCCCCAAGGGCGGGGGCAATGAGCAGTTCTTC. Translation gives CASSPKGGGNEQFF.

This clonotype was recorded many times. The V gene is TRBV7-9, the J gene TRBJ1-2; D is uncertain. This CDR3 has 13 amino acids. Per germline, CDR1 SEHNR and CDR2 FQNEAQ (reference sequence). Between the trimmed V and J ends, which lost 7 bases and 7 bases, there was a span of 16 bases. CDR3 sequence reads: CASNSQAAGGYTF. The DNA for the CDR3 is TGTGCCAGCAACTCTCAAGCGGCTGGTGGCTACACCTTC.

The chain couples TRBV5-1 to TRBJ1-1; 10 nucleotides line up with TRBD1. This CDR3 has 15 residues. J gave up 1 base and V 1 base, and 1 base lay outside the gene matches. Germline loops: CDR1 SGHRS, CDR2 YFSETQ. CDR3 sequence (DNA): TGCGCCAGCAGCTTGTGGACAGGGGGGAACACTGAAGCTTTCTTT. Translation: CASSLWTGGNTEAFF. Together with reference TRBV5-1 and TRBJ1-1, the CDR3 gives the full variable domain: KAGVTQTPRYLIKTRGQQVTLSCSPISGHRSVSWYQQTPGQGLQFLFEYFSETQRNKGNFPGRFSGRQFSNSRSEMNVSTLELGDSALYLCASSLWTGGNTEAFFGQGTRLTVV.

V gene TRBV7-8 combines with J gene TRBJ1-1, with D perhaps matching TRBD1 (5 bases). Trimming removed 6 bases from V and 0 bases from J, with 26 bases in between. Per the germline V gene, CDR1 is SGHVS and CDR2 is FQNEAQ. This CDR3 spans 19 amino acids. CDR3 amino acids: CASREGRGLNRLMNTEAFF. The CDR3 coding sequence is TGTGCCAGCAGGGAAGGGAGGGGACTGAACCGCCTGATGAACACTGAAGCTTTCTTT. The full variable domain, in which reference TRBV7-8 and TRBJ1-1 provide the parts outside the CDR3, is GAGVSQSPRYKVAKRGQDVALRCDPISGHVSLFWYQQALGQGPEFLTYFQNEAQLDKSGLPSDRFFAERPEGSVSTLKIQRTQQEDSAVYLCASREGRGLNRLMNTEAFFGQGTRLTVV.

This clonotype occurred a few times. The V and J genes are TRBV5-6 and TRBJ2-7; TRBD1 matches 7 bases. The germline gives CDR1 SGHDT, CDR2 YYEEEE. V dropped 0 bases and J dropped 2; count of bases not matched to a gene: 2. This CDR3 comprises 14 residues. As DNA, the CDR3 is TGTGCCAGCAGCTTGGGGGACAGCCCCTACGAGCAGTACTTC. Protein product: CASSLGDSPYEQYF.

The CDR3 loop is CASSLDRDRSPLHF. The CDR3 bases are TGTGCCAGCTCACTTGACAGGGATCGATCACCCCTCCACTTT. V gene TRBV18 combines with J gene TRBJ1-6; TRBD1 matches at 7 bases. Germline CDR1 KGHSH, CDR2 LQKENI. The V segment lost 4 bases and the J segment 10 bases; nucleotides outside the gene matches: 7. There are 14 residues in the CDR3.

On this clonotype: With a much larger clone just one base away, this may be a read error. The rearrangement joins TRBV20-1 to TRBJ1-2; no reliable D call. Trimming left V 1 base short and J 6 bases short, with 9 bases between. CDR1 DFQATT and CDR2 SNEGSKA come from the germline V gene (reference sequence). This CDR3 region has 12 residues. CDR3 region: CSARVQTHGYTF. The CDR3 nucleotides are TGCAGTGCTAGAGTACAGACCCATGGCTACACCTTC.

The chain combines TRBV4-1 with TRBJ1-4; possibly TRBD1 for D (6 bases). Trimming took 3 bases from V and 6 from J, leaving 26 bases between them. In germline, CDR1 is MGHRA, CDR2 YSYEKL. This CDR3 has 19 amino acids. The CDR3 nucleotides read TGCGCCAGCAGCCAGACCTACAGGGAGCACTTTTCGGTGGATGAAAAACTGTTTTTT. Translating it yields CASSQTYREHFSVDEKLFF.

This clonotype has a handful of counts. V and J are TRBV7-2 and TRBJ2-2; D gene ambiguous. Trimming pared 5 bases from V and 2 bases from J, leaving 6 bases between. This CDR3 is 13 amino acids long. Germline loops: CDR1 SGHTA, CDR2 FQGNSA. The CDR3 sequence is CASSQENTGELFF. The CDR3 region has the DNA TGTGCCAGCAGCCAAGAAAACACCGGGGAGCTGTTTTTT.

This clonotype was found many times. The rearrangement uses TRBV24-1 and TRBJ2-3; 10 bases map to TRBD2. The CDR3 loop spans 16 amino acids. Germline-derived CDR1 and CDR2 are KGHDR and SFDVKD. V was clipped by 5 bases and J by 4 bases; unmatched bases: 8. In DNA, the CDR3 is TGTGCCACCAGTGGGGCTAGCGGGAGACGCTCAGATACGCAGTATTTT. Protein: CATSGASGRRSDTQYF.

This clonotype was observed many times. This chain uses TRBV12-3 or TRBV12-4 with TRBJ1-2; D is unresolved. Trimming left V 2 bases short and J 8 bases short, with 12 bases between. CDR3 length equals 13 residues. The CDR3 reads CASSLRRIGGYTF. Written as DNA, the CDR3 is TGTGCCAGCAGTTTAAGGAGGATTGGCGGCTACACCTTC.

This clonotype was seen many times. The V call is TRBV2, the J call TRBJ1-5; D gene uncertain. Trimming cost V 1 base and J 1 base, with 8 bases left between them. This CDR3 is 15 amino acids long. Germline loops: CDR1 SNHLY, CDR2 FYNNEI. The CDR3 sequence: CASSEELSSNQPQHF. The CDR3 nucleotides read TGTGCCAGCAGTGAAGAACTTTCCAGCAATCAGCCCCAGCATTTT.

Many counts were recorded for this clonotype. The gene calls are TRBV20-1 and TRBJ1-1, with D perhaps matching TRBD1 (6 bases). This CDR3 region has 15 residues. CDR1 is DFQATT and CDR2 is SNEGSKA in the germline V gene (reference sequence). Trimming cost V 6 bases and J 3 bases, with 20 bases left between them. CDR3 sequence reads: CSAQPGARSDTEAFF. DNA for the CDR3: TGCAGTGCACAACCAGGGGCCCGAAGTGACACTGAAGCTTTCTTT.

A few counts support this clonotype. The chain employs TRBV5-5 and TRBJ2-3; TRBD1 aligns across 7 bases. CDR1 and CDR2 from the germline V gene are SGHKS and YYEKEE (reference sequence). The CDR3 loop spans 13 amino acids. J gave up 6 bases and V 9 bases, and 10 bases lay outside the gene matches. CDR3 residues: CATSTGAGDTQYF. DNA for the CDR3: TGTGCCACCTCAACAGGGGCTGGGGATACGCAGTATTTT.

As concerns this clonotype: A read error may be the cause here, since a much bigger clone is one base away. The chain links TRBV12-3 or TRBV12-4 to TRBJ2-2; 7 nucleotides line up with TRBD1. The CDR3 has 14 amino acids. Unmatched junction bases numbered 8, after V lost 10 bases and J lost 3 bases. In DNA form, the CDR3 reads TGTGCCAACAGCCCCGACAGGGACACCGGGGAGCTGTTTTTT. Amino acid sequence: CANSPDRDTGELFF.